These T cell receptor beta chains were read from a single sample in a study of OX40 agonist ivuxolimab in advanced cancers. Here immunoSEQ multiplex PCR was the method, and the copy in TCRdb shows in-frame clones only, minus some. This table holds more than 30,000 clones, around 87% found once. The material was CD4+ or CD8+ T cells sorted from blood, obtained in a trial of the OX40 agonist ivuxolimab. The source of these receptors is an adult with an advanced solid tumor such as melanoma, head and neck, liver or kidney cancer. CDR3s include the opening cysteine and the closing phenylalanine or tryptophan. A D gene is named only where the DNA matches it firmly. For some rows the clone size is stated as once, few or many, or as a class when expanded; others skip it.

v_gene	j_gene	abundance	d_gene	CDR3aa	CDR3nt
TRBV18	TRBJ2-1	few	-	CASSPQAGHSSYNEQFF	TGTGCCAGCTCACCTCAAGCAGGGCACAGCTCCTACAATGAGCAGTTCTTC
TRBV5-1	TRBJ1-1	-	-	CASSLEAGREAFF	TGCGCCAGCAGCTTGGAGGCAGGGCGTGAAGCTTTCTTT
TRBV6-6	TRBJ2-7	-	TRBD1	CASSLDRDYEQYF	TGTGCCAGCAGCCTTGACAGGGACTACGAGCAGTACTTC
TRBV4-1	TRBJ2-7	-	-	CASSQDRTYEQYF	TGCGCCAGCAGCCAAGACAGAACCTACGAGCAGTACTTC
TRBV5-8	TRBJ2-7	-	-	CASSFVGTHYEQYF	TGTGCCAGCAGCTTTGTAGGGACACACTACGAGCAGTACTTC
TRBV6-6	TRBJ2-7	-	-	CASSYLGGTYEQYF	TGTGCCAGCAGTTACTTAGGGGGTACCTACGAGCAGTACTTC
TRBV28	TRBJ1-2	-	TRBD1	CASSLRQGYGYTF	TGTGCCAGCAGTTTGCGACAGGGCTATGGCTACACCTTC
TRBV5-1	TRBJ1-1	-	-	CASSLTGITEAFF	TGCGCCAGCAGCTTGACAGGGATCACTGAAGCTTTCTTT
TRBV6-5	TRBJ2-1	-	TRBD1	CASSPTGGEQFF	TGTGCCAGCAGTCCTACAGGGGGAGAGCAGTTCTTC
TRBV4-1	TRBJ1-2	-	-	CASSLFPQINYGYTF	TGCGCCAGCAGCCTGTTCCCACAAATTAACTATGGCTACACCTTC
TRBV28	TRBJ2-1	-	-	CASSPPTYNEQFF	TGTGCCAGCAGCCCTCCCACCTACAATGAGCAGTTCTTC
TRBV5-8	TRBJ1-2	-	-	CASRDNGYTF	TGTGCCAGCAGGGACAATGGCTACACCTTC
TRBV4-1	TRBJ2-1	-	TRBD1	CASSQGPGTDIYNEQFF	TGCGCCAGCAGCCAAGGGCCCGGGACAGATATTTACAATGAGCAGTTCTTC
TRBV28	TRBJ2-1	-	-	CASSLGGYNEQFF	TGTGCCAGCAGTTTAGGAGGGTACAATGAGCAGTTCTTC
TRBV6-5	TRBJ2-3	few	TRBD1	CASSQGVEADTQYF	TGTGCCAGCAGTCAGGGGGTCGAGGCAGATACGCAGTATTTT
TRBV19	TRBJ2-6	-	-	CASSIGRRSGANVLTF	TGTGCCAGTAGTATCGGGCGGAGATCTGGGGCCAACGTCCTGACTTTC
TRBV11-3	TRBJ2-2	-	TRBD2	CASSPGLVGGELFF	TGTGCCAGCAGCCCCGGACTAGTTGGCGGGGAGCTGTTTTTT
TRBV7-9	TRBJ1-3	-	-	CASSLQGSGNTIYF	TGTGCCAGCAGCTTACAGGGCTCTGGAAACACCATATATTTT
TRBV5-1	TRBJ1-1	once	TRBD1	CASSWTGDRKENTEAFF	TGCGCCAGCAGCTGGACAGGGGACCGTAAGGAGAACACTGAAGCTTTCTTT
TRBV7-2	TRBJ2-3	-	TRBD2	CASSSSGRLGDTQYF	TGTGCCAGCAGCTCTAGCGGGAGGTTGGGAGATACGCAGTATTTT
TRBV6-1	TRBJ2-1	-	-	CASSPLATYNEQFF	TGTGCCAGCAGTCCACTAGCAACCTACAATGAGCAGTTCTTC
TRBV5-4	TRBJ1-1	-	-	CASSLSFSTEAFF	TGTGCCAGCAGCTTAAGTTTTTCCACTGAAGCTTTCTTT
TRBV5-4	TRBJ2-5	-	-	CASSWDSETQYF	TGTGCCAGCAGTTGGGACTCAGAGACCCAGTACTTC
TRBV2	TRBJ2-5	-	TRBD2	CASSDWSSGRGWAQYF	TGTGCCAGCAGTGATTGGTCTAGCGGGAGGGGGTGGGCCCAGTACTTC
TRBV6-6	TRBJ1-5	-	TRBD1	CASSLGDSSNQPQHF	TGTGCCAGCAGTTTGGGGGACAGCAGCAATCAGCCCCAGCATTTT
TRBV2	TRBJ2-2	-	TRBD2	CASIRASGYTGELFF	TGTGCCAGCATTAGGGCTAGCGGGTATACCGGGGAGCTGTTTTTT
TRBV18	TRBJ1-4	-	TRBD1	CASSPVPGQGGSANEKLFF	TGTGCCAGCTCACCTGTCCCGGGACAGGGGGGTTCGGCTAATGAAAAACTGTTTTTT
TRBV28	TRBJ1-1	-	-	CASSTRRGMNTEAFF	TGTGCCAGCAGTACACGACGGGGTATGAACACTGAAGCTTTCTTT
TRBV18	TRBJ1-2	-	-	CASSPRGSQYGYTF	TGTGCCAGCTCCCCAAGAGGGTCTCAGTATGGCTACACCTTC
TRBV10-3	TRBJ2-7	-	TRBD1	CASTPGTGSIEQYF	TGTGCCAGCACCCCCGGGACAGGAAGCATCGAGCAGTACTTC
TRBV28	TRBJ1-5	-	-	CASRFSGSRNQPQHF	TGTGCCAGCAGATTTTCAGGGTCGCGCAATCAGCCCCAGCATTTT
TRBV2	TRBJ1-2	-	-	CASSELTGRSLGYTF	TGTGCCAGCAGTGAATTAACAGGGCGATCTTTAGGCTACACCTTC
TRBV29-1	TRBJ1-4	-	-	CSVEDQPSVSRVNEKLFF	TGCAGCGTTGAAGATCAGCCTTCCGTCAGTCGTGTCAATGAAAAACTGTTTTTT
TRBV5-3	TRBJ1-2	-	-	CARVPARGVYGYTF	TGTGCCAGAGTCCCCGCACGGGGCGTCTATGGCTACACCTTC
TRBV7-9	TRBJ2-3	-	TRBD1	CASSLGTGTRPDTQYF	TGTGCCAGCAGCTTAGGGACAGGCACGCGCCCAGATACGCAGTATTTT
TRBV29-1	TRBJ1-2	-	-	CSVVRSNYGYTF	TGCAGCGTTGTGCGGTCCAACTATGGCTACACCTTC
TRBV5-5	TRBJ2-7	-	TRBD2	CASSLATSGKQYF	TGTGCCAGCAGCTTGGCCACTAGCGGTAAGCAGTACTTC
TRBV11-1	TRBJ2-3	-	TRBD2	CASSLREGRDTQYF	TGTGCCAGCAGCTTACGGGAGGGCCGAGATACGCAGTATTTT
TRBV1	TRBJ2-4	-	-	CTSSQDVSLAKNIQYF	TGCACCAGCAGCCAAGATGTTAGCTTAGCCAAAAACATTCAGTACTTC
TRBV28	TRBJ2-5	-	TRBD2	CASSPGLAGGVETQYF	TGTGCCAGCAGCCCTGGACTAGCGGGAGGGGTAGAGACCCAGTACTTC
TRBV2	TRBJ2-7	-	-	CASSGETTHYEQYF	TGTGCCAGCAGCGGCGAGACGACGCACTACGAGCAGTACTTC
TRBV7-9	TRBJ2-2	-	TRBD2	CASSRGRANTGELFF	TGTGCCAGCAGCCGGGGGAGGGCCAACACCGGGGAGCTGTTTTTT
TRBV6-5	TRBJ1-5	-	TRBD1	CASRMDRGGNQPQHF	TGTGCCAGCAGAATGGACAGGGGAGGCAATCAGCCCCAGCATTTT
TRBV2	TRBJ1-4	-	TRBD1	CASSDPQGVDEKLFF	TGTGCCAGCAGTGACCCACAGGGGGTGGATGAAAAACTGTTTTTT
TRBV15	TRBJ2-7	-	TRBD1	CATSKGDSSSYEQYF	TGTGCCACCAGCAAAGGGGACAGCAGCTCCTACGAGCAGTACTTC
TRBV6-6	TRBJ2-1	-	-	CASSYEGRLEQFF	TGTGCCAGCAGTTACGAGGGACGGTTAGAGCAGTTCTTC
TRBV29-1	TRBJ2-3	-	-	CSVEDPTRRNTDTQYF	TGCAGCGTTGAAGATCCCACTAGGCGGAACACAGATACGCAGTATTTT
TRBV28	TRBJ2-5	-	-	CASRGGTVETQYF	TGTGCCAGCAGGGGGGGAACGGTGGAGACCCAGTACTTC
TRBV29-1	TRBJ1-2	-	-	CSVDRTSGYTF	TGCAGCGTTGATAGGACAAGCGGCTACACCTTC
TRBV6-1	TRBJ1-5	-	-	CASKIIGSGNQPQHF	TGTGCCAGCAAGATCATCGGGTCCGGCAATCAGCCCCAGCATTTT
TRBV5-1	TRBJ2-1	-	TRBD2	CASSPGGDNIEQFF	TGCGCCAGCAGCCCGGGAGGGGACAATATTGAGCAGTTCTTC
TRBV21-1	TRBJ1-3	-	-	CASSNGTAGNTIYF	TGTGCCAGCAGCAATGGGACAGCTGGAAACACCATATATTTT
TRBV11-3	TRBJ1-1	few	-	CASTLGRGNTEAFF	TGTGCCAGCACCCTCGGCAGGGGGAACACTGAAGCTTTCTTT
TRBV6-1	TRBJ1-1	-	-	CASSVGPTNTEAFF	TGTGCCAGCAGTGTAGGTCCTACGAACACTGAAGCTTTCTTT
TRBV6-1	TRBJ2-7	-	-	CASSVGYEQYF	TGTGCCAGCAGCGTCGGTTACGAGCAGTACTTC
TRBV5-8	TRBJ1-1	-	-	CASSLNKNTEAFF	TGTGCCAGCAGCCTTAACAAGAACACTGAAGCTTTCTTT
TRBV2	TRBJ2-5	-	-	CASSQTGGETQYF	TGTGCCAGCAGTCAGACAGGAGGAGAGACCCAGTACTTC